This T cell receptor (beta chain) was retrieved from a study of cytomegalovirus exposure and HLA in healthy donors. Study conclusions and caveats: Per a prior analysis, the majority of TCR beta V segments were productive roughly 90% or roughly 30% of the time.

Both 60 Vbeta primers and 13 Jbeta primers went into the PCR. This table comes from immunoSEQ multiplex PCR, and its TCRdb copy is limited to in-frame clones, with some not included. The table shows approximately 110,000 clones, with about 83% occurring only once. As for the donors, each was a healthy bone marrow donor. The ends were cut back, 4 bases at V and 3 bases at J, with 10 bases in the middle. This CDR3 comprises 13 residues. In germline, CDR1 is SGHRS, CDR2 YFSETQ. Notes on this clone: Antigen unknown.

The sample was PBMCs. The sequence came from a man between 18 and 29 years old in good health and CMV-seronegative. This chain links TRBV5-1 with TRBJ1-1, with D tentatively TRBD1 (6 bases). DNA for the CDR3: TGCGCCAGCAGCCAGGGGTCGGACACTGAAGCTTTCTTT. This translates into CASSQGSDTEAFF.